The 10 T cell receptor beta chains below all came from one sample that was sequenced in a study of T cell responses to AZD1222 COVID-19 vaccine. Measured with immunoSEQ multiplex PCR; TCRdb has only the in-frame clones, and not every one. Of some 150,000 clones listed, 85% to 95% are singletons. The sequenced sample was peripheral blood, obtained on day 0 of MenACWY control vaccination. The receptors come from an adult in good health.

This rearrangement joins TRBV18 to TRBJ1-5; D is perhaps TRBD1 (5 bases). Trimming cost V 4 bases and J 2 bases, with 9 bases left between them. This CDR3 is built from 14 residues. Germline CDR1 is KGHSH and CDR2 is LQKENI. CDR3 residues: CASSQRDGNQPQHF. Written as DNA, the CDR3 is TGTGCCAGCTCACAGAGGGACGGCAATCAGCCCCAGCATTTT.

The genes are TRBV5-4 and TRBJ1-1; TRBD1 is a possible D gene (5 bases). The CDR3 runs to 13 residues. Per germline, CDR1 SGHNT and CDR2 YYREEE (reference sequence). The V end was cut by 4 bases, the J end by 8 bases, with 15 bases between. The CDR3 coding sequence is TGTGCCAGCAGCCGGGGGTGGTCGGGAGAAGCTTTCTTT. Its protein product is CASSRGWSGEAFF.

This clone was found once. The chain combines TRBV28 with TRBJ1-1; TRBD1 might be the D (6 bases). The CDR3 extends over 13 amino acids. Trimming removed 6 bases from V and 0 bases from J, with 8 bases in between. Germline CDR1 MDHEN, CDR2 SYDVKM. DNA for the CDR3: TGTGCCAGCAGCGGACAGTTGAACACTGAAGCTTTCTTT. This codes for CASSGQLNTEAFF.

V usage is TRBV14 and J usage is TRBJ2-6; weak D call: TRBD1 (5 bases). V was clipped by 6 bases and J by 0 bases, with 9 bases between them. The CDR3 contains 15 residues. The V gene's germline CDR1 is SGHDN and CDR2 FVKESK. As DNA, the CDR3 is TGTGCCAGCAGTAAGACAGTCTCTGGGGCCAACGTCCTGACTTTC. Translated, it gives CASSKTVSGANVLTF. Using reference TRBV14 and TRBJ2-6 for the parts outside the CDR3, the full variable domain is EAGVTQFPSHSVIEKGQTVTLRCDPISGHDNLYWYRRVMGKEIKFLLHFVKESKQDESGMPNNRFLAERTGGTYSTLKVQPAELEDSGVYFCASSKTVSGANVLTFGAGSRLTVL.

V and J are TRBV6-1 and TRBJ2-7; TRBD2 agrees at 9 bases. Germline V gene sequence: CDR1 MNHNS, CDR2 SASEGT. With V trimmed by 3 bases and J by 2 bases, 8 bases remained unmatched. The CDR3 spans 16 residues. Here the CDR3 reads CASSDQWTSEAYEQYF. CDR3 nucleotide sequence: TGTGCCAGCAGTGACCAATGGACTAGCGAGGCCTACGAGCAGTACTTC.

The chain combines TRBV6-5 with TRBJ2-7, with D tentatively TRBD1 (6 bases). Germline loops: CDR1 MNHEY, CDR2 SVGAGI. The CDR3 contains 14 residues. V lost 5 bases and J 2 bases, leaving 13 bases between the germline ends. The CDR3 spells CASSRQVEAYEQYF. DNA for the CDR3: TGTGCCAGCAGTCGACAGGTTGAAGCCTACGAGCAGTACTTC.

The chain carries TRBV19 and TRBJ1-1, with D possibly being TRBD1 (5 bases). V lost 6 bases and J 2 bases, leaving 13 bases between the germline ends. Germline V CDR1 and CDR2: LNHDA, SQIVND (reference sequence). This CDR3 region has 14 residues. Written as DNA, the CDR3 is TGTGCCAGTAGACGAGGGGCCATTAACACTGAAGCTTTCTTT. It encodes CASRRGAINTEAFF.

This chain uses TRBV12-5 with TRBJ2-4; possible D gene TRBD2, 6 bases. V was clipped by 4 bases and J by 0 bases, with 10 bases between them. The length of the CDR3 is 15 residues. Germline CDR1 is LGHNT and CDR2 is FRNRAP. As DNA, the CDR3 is TGTGCTAGTGGTTCGGGGGAGACAGCCAAAAACATTCAGTACTTC. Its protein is CASGSGETAKNIQYF. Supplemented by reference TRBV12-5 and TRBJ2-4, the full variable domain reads DARVTQTPRHKVTEMGQEVTMRCQPILGHNTVFWYRQTMMQGLELLAYFRNRAPLDDSGMPKDRFSAEMPDATLATLKIQPSEPRDSAVYFCASGSGETAKNIQYFGAGTRLSVL.

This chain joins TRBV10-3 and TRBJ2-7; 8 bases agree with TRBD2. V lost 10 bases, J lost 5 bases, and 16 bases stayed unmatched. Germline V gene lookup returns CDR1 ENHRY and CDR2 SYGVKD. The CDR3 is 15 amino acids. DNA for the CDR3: TGTGCCACCGTGGCGGTGGGGACTAGTCATAACGAGCAGTACTTC. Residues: CATVAVGTSHNEQYF.

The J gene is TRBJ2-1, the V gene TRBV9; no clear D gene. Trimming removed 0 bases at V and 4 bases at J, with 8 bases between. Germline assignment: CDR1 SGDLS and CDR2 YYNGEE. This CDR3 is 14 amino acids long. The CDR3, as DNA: TGTGCCAGCAGCGTAGTGACTGTTTACAATGAGCAGTTCTTC. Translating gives CASSVVTVYNEQFF.